These 27 T cell receptor beta chains were sequenced from one sample in a study of CD8 T cells in Susac syndrome. After extraction with the RNeasy kit, roughly 0.45 to 1 ug of the RNA was reverse transcribed using random hexamers. TCRdb re-derived calls from the immunoSEQ multiplex PCR reads in MiXCR, one entry per CDR3 protein. Of some 150,000 distinct CDR3 sequences detected, 95% appear once; the ten largest clones hold roughly 0.14%. Sequencing was performed on CD4+ T cells from PBMCs. These receptor sequences come from a human donor with Susac syndrome.

This chain joins TRBV4-1 and TRBJ2-5, with 8 bases that match TRBD1. The germline gives CDR1 MGHRA, CDR2 YSYEKL. With 5 bases clipped from V and 4 bases from J, the junction kept 3 bases outside the gene matches. This CDR3 contains 13 residues. The CDR3 here is CASSSQGGETQYF. For the CDR3, the DNA is TGCGCCAGCAGCTCACAGGGGGGAGAGACCCAGTACTTC.

The chain combines TRBV7-9 with TRBJ1-4; TRBD1 is a possible D gene (5 bases). This CDR3 has 16 residues. Trimming removed 4 bases from V and 6 bases from J, with 18 bases in between. Germline-derived CDR1 and CDR2 are SEHNR and FQNEAQ (reference sequence). The CDR3 spells CASSSNGWGVDEKLFF. The CDR3 region has the DNA TGTGCCAGCAGCTCAAACGGGTGGGGCGTTGATGAAAAACTGTTTTTT.

The chain combines TRBV27 with TRBJ1-1; D is unresolved. The CDR3 length is 12 residues. CDR1 is MNHEY and CDR2 is SMNVEV in the germline V gene (reference sequence). The V gene lost 4 bases and the J gene lost 1 base, with 4 bases spanning the gap. The CDR3 loop reads CASSSTNTEAFF. As DNA, the CDR3 is TGTGCCAGCAGTTCTACGAACACTGAAGCTTTCTTT.

The chain uses TRBV2 and TRBJ2-2, with D tentatively TRBD1 (5 bases). The CDR3 length is 12 residues. V lost 7 bases to trimming and J lost 6 bases, with 9 bases between them. Per germline, CDR1 SNHLY and CDR2 FYNNEI. The CDR3 region is CASTQGPGELFF. The CDR3 DNA reads as TGTGCCAGCACCCAGGGTCCCGGGGAGCTGTTTTTT.

The V and J genes are TRBV29-1 and TRBJ1-2; maybe TRBD1 (6 bases). The CDR3 sequence is 14 residues long. Trimming stripped 7 bases from V and 1 base from J, with 16 bases between. The germline V gene has CDR1 SQVTM and CDR2 ANQGSEA. For the CDR3, the DNA is TGCAGCGCCGTTCCCAGGGGCCATAACTATGGCTACACCTTC. This sequence encodes CSAVPRGHNYGYTF.

The sample holds a few counts of this clonotype. The chain combines TRBV5-1 with TRBJ2-5; the match to TRBD1 covers 7 bases. This CDR3 is 13 amino acids long. Trimming removed 4 bases from V and 2 bases from J; junction bases left unmatched: 2. The germline V gene has CDR1 SGHRS and CDR2 YFSETQ. CDR3 in amino acids: CASSRGQQETQYF. The CDR3 coding sequence is TGCGCCAGCAGCCGGGGACAGCAAGAGACCCAGTACTTC.

The rearrangement uses TRBV20-1 and TRBJ1-4, with TRBD1 as a possible D gene (6 bases). CDR1 is DFQATT and CDR2 is SNEGSKA in the germline V gene (reference sequence). Trimming took 0 bases from V and 10 from J, leaving 9 bases between them. CDR3 size: 12 residues. DNA for the CDR3: TGCAGTGCTAGAGACAGGGGAGGAAAACTGTTTTTT. Translating gives CSARDRGGKLFF.

The chain joins TRBV29-1 to TRBJ2-1; no definite D call. Germline V lookup: CDR1 SQVTM, CDR2 ANQGSEA. Trimming left V 4 bases short and J 6 bases short, with 16 bases between. This CDR3 comprises 14 residues. CDR3 sequence reads: CSVVRDKGRNEQFF. The CDR3 DNA reads TGCAGCGTTGTAAGAGACAAGGGCCGCAATGAGCAGTTCTTC.

The table lists this clonotype with a few counts. The gene calls are TRBV5-1 and TRBJ2-7, with D unclear. CDR3 length equals 12 residues. Germline V lookup: CDR1 SGHRS, CDR2 YFSETQ. V was pared by 0 bases and J by 3 bases, with 4 bases between. The CDR3 is CASSLVGYEQYF. DNA of the CDR3: TGCGCCAGCAGCTTGGTAGGCTACGAGCAGTACTTC.

The chain combines TRBV13 with TRBJ2-7; the D gene is possibly TRBD2 (6 bases). Germline V lookup: CDR1 PRHDT, CDR2 FYEKMQ (reference sequence). The CDR3 loop spans 14 amino acids. Trimming removed 1 base at V and 3 bases at J, with 10 bases between. CDR3 loop: CASSLEGGVYEQYF. The CDR3 DNA reads TGTGCCAGCAGCTTAGAGGGCGGGGTCTACGAGCAGTACTTC.

The chain carries TRBV2 and TRBJ2-5, with D possibly being TRBD2 (5 bases). Germline CDR1 is SNHLY and CDR2 is FYNNEI. Trimming stripped 0 bases from V and 7 bases from J, with 18 bases between. The CDR3 is 16 amino acids. This CDR3 is CASSEAPALAGGTQYF. CDR3 coding DNA: TGTGCCAGCAGTGAAGCGCCCGCGCTTGCAGGAGGGACCCAGTACTTC.

This clonotype was counted once. The genes are TRBV20-1 and TRBJ2-1; 8 bases are shared with TRBD2. Per the germline V gene, CDR1 is DFQATT and CDR2 is SNEGSKA (reference sequence). With 3 bases clipped from V and 2 bases from J, the junction kept 3 bases outside the gene matches. The CDR3 spans 14 residues. The CDR3 region has the DNA TGCAGTGCTAGCCGGGGGGGGACCTACAATGAGCAGTTCTTC. This translates into CSASRGGTYNEQFF.

This sequence joins TRBV30 and TRBJ1-5; TRBD1 agrees at 7 bases. The CDR3 runs to 15 residues. Unmatched junction bases numbered 6, after V lost 0 bases and J lost 4 bases. Germline-derived CDR1 and CDR2 are GTSNPN and SVGIG (reference sequence). CDR3 sequence: CAWSVHPTGNQPQHF. CDR3 sequence (DNA): TGTGCCTGGAGTGTACACCCGACAGGGAATCAGCCCCAGCATTTT.

The V and J genes are TRBV29-1 and TRBJ1-4; D uncertain. Germline CDR1 reads SQVTM; CDR2 reads ANQGSEA. The CDR3 length is 11 residues. Trimming took off 3 bases at V and 8 bases at J, with 7 bases between the two ends. CDR3 nucleotides: TGCAGCGTTGACGTGGGAGAAAAACTGTTTTTT. Encoded protein: CSVDVGEKLFF.

For the CDR3, the DNA is TGCGCCAGCAGCCAAGCCCAATACGGGATAGCCAAAAACATTCAGTACTTC. It translates to CASSQAQYGIAKNIQYF. This rearrangement joins TRBV4-1 to TRBJ2-4, with a weak D call TRBD2 (5 bases). V was clipped by 1 base and J by 0 bases, with 13 bases between them. Germline assignment: CDR1 MGHRA and CDR2 YSYEKL. The CDR3 is 17 amino acids.

The chain links TRBV5-4 to TRBJ1-1, with 8 bases identical to TRBD1. The germline V gene encodes CDR1 SGHNT and CDR2 YYREEE (reference sequence). The CDR3 totals 14 residues. The V gene end was trimmed by 0 bases and the J gene end by 10 bases; junction bases not matched to a gene: 8. Written as DNA, the CDR3 is TGTGCCAGCAGCTTGGGCCAGGGGGCGATCGGAGCTTTCTTT. This sequence encodes CASSLGQGAIGAFF.

V and J are TRBV20-1 and TRBJ2-3; D call uncertain. Germline loops: CDR1 DFQATT, CDR2 SNEGSKA (reference sequence). There are 10 residues in the CDR3. The V and J ends lost 7 bases and 14 bases respectively, with 16 bases between them. The CDR3 loop reads CSVGPNRLYF. In DNA form, the CDR3 reads TGCAGTGTAGGACCCAACCGCTTGTATTTT.

The chain recombines TRBV24-1 with TRBJ2-3, with D hard to call. The V end was cut by 0 bases, the J end by 6 bases, with 6 bases between. CDR1 is KGHDR, CDR2 SFDVKD, per germline. The CDR3 is 13 residues long. The chain's CDR3 is CATSDLTWDTQYF. CDR3 DNA: TGTGCCACCAGTGATTTGACCTGGGATACGCAGTATTTT.

This clonotype showed up just once. The chain couples TRBV15 to TRBJ2-3; D remains unclear. The germline gives CDR1 LNHNV, CDR2 YYDKDF (reference sequence). Trimming removed 6 bases from V and 2 bases from J, with 12 bases in between. CDR3 length: 14 residues. In nucleotides, the CDR3 is TGTGCCACCAGGACGTCCGGTTCCACAGATACGCAGTATTTT. It is translated as CATRTSGSTDTQYF.

The V and J genes are TRBV14 and TRBJ1-1; no clear D. Germline V gene lookup returns CDR1 SGHDN and CDR2 FVKESK. The germline V and J ends were trimmed by 4 bases and 6 bases, with 15 bases remaining between them. The CDR3 covers 14 residues. CDR3 region: CASSPAGLSPEAFF. The CDR3 coding sequence is TGTGCCAGCAGCCCAGCGGGCCTCTCCCCTGAAGCTTTCTTT.

V and J are TRBV12-3 or TRBV12-4 and TRBJ2-5; perhaps D is TRBD1 or TRBD2 (5 bases each). Trimming removed 4 bases from V and 2 bases from J, with 20 bases in between. CDR3 length: 17 amino acids. CDR3 DNA: TGTGCCAGCAGTTCCTTCGAGGGGATGGGGCTACAAGAGACCCAGTACTTC. This translates into CASSSFEGMGLQETQYF.

This chain uses TRBV20-1 with TRBJ2-3, with D possibly being TRBD2 (6 bases). The germline V and J ends were trimmed by 5 bases and 5 bases, with 8 bases remaining between them. Germline CDR1 is DFQATT and CDR2 is SNEGSKA (reference sequence). The CDR3 loop spans 11 amino acids. CDR3: CSAAGRDTQYF. CDR3 coding DNA: TGCAGTGCTGCGGGGAGAGATACGCAGTATTTT.

V usage is TRBV24-1 and J usage is TRBJ1-2, with D uncertain. Germline lookup yields CDR1 KGHDR and CDR2 SFDVKD. This CDR3 has 13 residues. The ends were cut back, 3 bases at V and 6 bases at J, with 10 bases in the middle. The CDR3 sequence: CATSDGAGHGYTF. CDR3 DNA: TGTGCCACCAGTGATGGAGCAGGTCATGGCTACACCTTC.

The CDR3 loop is CASSNQETQYF. The DNA for the CDR3 is TGTGCCAGCAGCAACCAAGAGACCCAGTACTTC. The chain employs TRBV5-4 and TRBJ2-5; D is undetermined. Germline CDR1 is SGHNT and CDR2 is YYREEE (reference sequence). Trimming stripped 4 bases from V and 0 bases from J, with 1 base between. The CDR3 extends over 11 amino acids.

This chain links TRBV19 with TRBJ2-7; 9 bases are a match to TRBD1. Per the germline V gene, CDR1 is LNHDA and CDR2 is SQIVND (reference sequence). The CDR3 is 16 amino acids. V lost 4 bases to trimming and J lost 6 bases; unmatched junction nucleotides: 13. The CDR3 here is CASSTLRDRARGEQYF. CDR3 bases: TGTGCCAGTAGTACCCTCCGGGACAGGGCAAGGGGCGAGCAGTACTTC.

The chain is built from TRBV15 and TRBJ2-5, with TRBD1 as a possible D gene (5 bases). The CDR3 spans 13 residues. The V and J ends lost 3 bases and 5 bases respectively, with 10 bases between them. The V gene's germline CDR1 is LNHNV and CDR2 YYDKDF (reference sequence). The CDR3 reads CATSSQGRETQYF. The CDR3 DNA sequence: TGTGCCACCAGCAGTCAGGGCCGGGAGACCCAGTACTTC.

The chain joins TRBV15 to TRBJ2-7; D is possibly TRBD1 (6 bases). From germline, CDR1 is LNHNV and CDR2 YYDKDF (reference sequence). V was shortened by 5 bases and J by 4 bases, with 15 bases between the two germline ends. This CDR3 has 14 amino acids. The CDR3 here is CATSGRGGLYEQYF. Here the CDR3 DNA reads TGTGCCACCAGCGGCCGAGGGGGTTTGTACGAGCAGTACTTC. The full variable domain, completed using reference TRBV15 and TRBJ2-7, is DAMVIQNPRYQVTQFGKPVTLSCSQTLNHNVMYWYQQKSSQAPKLLFHYYDKDFNNEADTPDNFQSRRPNTSFCFLDIRSPGLGDTAMYLCATSGRGGLYEQYFGPGTRLTVT.